Listed below are T cell receptor beta chains from one sample, sequenced in a study of T-cell reconstitution after alpha-beta-depleted transplantation in children. TCRdb reprocessed the PCR reads with MiXCR, giving one entry per CDR3 protein. Among 350,000 to 450,000 distinct CDR3 sequences, roughly 15% were seen once, and the ten largest hold about 4.5%. Sequenced here: PBMCs, sampled from the stem cell graft. The receptor source for this set is a human donor who donated a stem cell graft to a child with Fanconi anemia. The CDR3 runs from the conserved cysteine through the conserved F or W. Each record gives: CDR3 protein, J gene, V gene.

CSATSGQETQYF | TRBJ2-5 | TRBV20-1
CASSTSGDSYEQYF | TRBJ2-7 | TRBV5-1
CASSWNRDYGYTF | TRBJ1-2 | TRBV6-2/TRBV6-3
CASSPPGQDGYTF | TRBJ1-2 | TRBV7-9
CASSNKGGNTEAFF | TRBJ1-1 | TRBV6-1
CASREQFTDTQYF | TRBJ2-3 | TRBV10-2
CASSLADAVRETQYF | TRBJ2-5 | TRBV5-1
CSARDPAASTDTQYF | TRBJ2-3 | TRBV20-1
CASSYSRGKSTDTQYF | TRBJ2-3 | TRBV6-2/TRBV6-3
CASRKTGGLMVF | TRBJ2-1 | TRBV6-2/TRBV6-3
CASSLNPTGNEQFF | TRBJ2-1 | TRBV11-2
CASTPTSGGDYSYNEQFF | TRBJ2-1 | TRBV4-2
CASWPSGGAGETQYF | TRBJ2-5 | TRBV28
CSAPGGGAISNQPQHF | TRBJ1-5 | TRBV20-1
CASSFDRGTNYGYTF | TRBJ1-2 | TRBV7-8
CASRPSSGGGNEQFF | TRBJ2-1 | TRBV6-2/TRBV6-3
CASSPGQGVGSPLHF | TRBJ1-6 | TRBV18
CASSPGQSSNQPQHF | TRBJ1-5 | TRBV6-5
CAPGVAGDEQFF | TRBJ2-1 | TRBV5-4
CASSETGGYGGYTF | TRBJ1-2 | TRBV9
CASSLVAGAQGTEAFF | TRBJ1-1 | TRBV5-1
CASSSTGGRGYTF | TRBJ1-2 | TRBV12-3/TRBV12-4
CASSYSQGAMNSPLHF | TRBJ1-6 | TRBV6-5
CASSLAALGWGTDTQYF | TRBJ2-3 | TRBV28
CASSSVRVNYGYTF | TRBJ1-2 | TRBV27
CAWEVGQTNTEAFF | TRBJ1-1 | TRBV30
CSARRGSKNQPQHF | TRBJ1-5 | TRBV20-1
CASSQGGPDYEQYF | TRBJ2-7 | TRBV18
CATSDQGHVYGYTF | TRBJ1-2 | TRBV24-1
CSVRGTSGGKQETQYF | TRBJ2-5 | TRBV29-1
CASTEQAGKFNEQFF | TRBJ2-1 | TRBV12-3/TRBV12-4
CSARDRTNTEAFF | TRBJ1-1 | TRBV20-1
CASSPLLAEQFF | TRBJ2-1 | TRBV28
CASSDLPTGRGNTGELFF | TRBJ2-2 | TRBV6-1
CASSLMSGSVNQPQHF | TRBJ1-5 | TRBV6-1
CASDGGNGYTF | TRBJ1-2 | TRBV28
CASSHRAGTPQETQYF | TRBJ2-5 | TRBV7-8
CASSRLAGLYYNEQFF | TRBJ2-1 | TRBV12-3/TRBV12-4
CASSPGPDYGYTF | TRBJ1-2 | TRBV18
CASSFSDMNTEAFF | TRBJ1-1 | TRBV7-8
CASSLEQRGRQYF | TRBJ2-3 | TRBV5-4
CASSIRPAGSNTGELFF | TRBJ2-2 | TRBV5-1
CSARQSVGAGVDYF | TRBJ2-5 | TRBV29-1
CASSSGTSGGAMDEQFF | TRBJ2-1 | TRBV7-3
CASSQEVGGLTDTQYF | TRBJ2-3 | TRBV4-2
CASSSAQGFVYNEQFF | TRBJ2-1 | TRBV6-1
CASSVRAQGQPQHF | TRBJ1-5 | TRBV2
CASSRQGFSYEQYF | TRBJ2-7 | TRBV12-3/TRBV12-4